This T cell receptor beta chain was captured by sequencing in a study of T cell responses to AZD1222 COVID-19 vaccine. Trimming took 2 bases from V and 3 from J, leaving 8 bases between them. The CDR3 is 13 residues long. The germline V gene has CDR1 SGHDT and CDR2 YYEEEE. The data were produced by immunoSEQ multiplex PCR, yet TCRdb's version contains in-frame clones alone and is incomplete. The sample consists of 100,000 to 120,000 clones, around 80% of them appearing once. Overall study results and limits: In all cases, repertoires were sampled only after the peak T cell response. It was only 6 or 7 AZD1222 recipients who were seropositive at baseline. Donor demographics were predominantly white British with a female majority; clonal diversity may be underestimated. With dominance at 160-218 and 743-854, vaccine-associated CD4 TCRs spanned spike.

In regard to this clone: Its antigen is unidentified.

The source was peripheral blood, collected on day 0 of AZD1222 vaccination. The sequence was obtained from an adult in good health. This chain links TRBV5-6 with TRBJ1-1; D is undetermined. The CDR3 spells CASSFSRDTEAFF. CDR3 in DNA: TGTGCCAGCAGCTTCTCAAGAGACACTGAAGCTTTCTTT.